The present T cell receptor beta chain was sequenced within a study of response to subunit inactivated influenza vaccine. Study findings and constraints: T cells newly recruited by each seasonal influenza vaccination are few, the authors suggested.

Only a few counts were recorded for this clonotype. Its antigen remains unknown. The CDR3 is 14 residues long. The germline V and J ends were trimmed by 4 bases and 7 bases, with 14 bases remaining between them. The germline gives CDR1 LNHNV, CDR2 YYDKDF (reference sequence). Via MiXCR, TCRdb re-called the RT-PCR reads, giving one row per CDR3 protein. This sample has around 850,000 distinct CDR3 sequences, with approximately 17% found just once. Material: PBMCs from blood, obtained more than 4 days after vaccination. The receptor's source is a man in his fifties who received an inactivated influenza vaccine. The genes are TRBV15 and TRBJ2-1; D possibly corresponds to TRBD1 (5 bases). CDR3 nucleotides: TGTGCCACCAGCACCCGGACAAGGAAAAATGAGCAGTTCTTC. As protein: CATSTRTRKNEQFF. The full variable domain, completed using reference TRBV15 and TRBJ2-1, is DAMVIQNPRYQVTQFGKPVTLSCSQTLNHNVMYWYQQKSSQAPKLLFHYYDKDFNNEADTPDNFQSRRPNTSFCFLDIRSPGLGDTAMYLCATSTRTRKNEQFFGPGTRLTVL.